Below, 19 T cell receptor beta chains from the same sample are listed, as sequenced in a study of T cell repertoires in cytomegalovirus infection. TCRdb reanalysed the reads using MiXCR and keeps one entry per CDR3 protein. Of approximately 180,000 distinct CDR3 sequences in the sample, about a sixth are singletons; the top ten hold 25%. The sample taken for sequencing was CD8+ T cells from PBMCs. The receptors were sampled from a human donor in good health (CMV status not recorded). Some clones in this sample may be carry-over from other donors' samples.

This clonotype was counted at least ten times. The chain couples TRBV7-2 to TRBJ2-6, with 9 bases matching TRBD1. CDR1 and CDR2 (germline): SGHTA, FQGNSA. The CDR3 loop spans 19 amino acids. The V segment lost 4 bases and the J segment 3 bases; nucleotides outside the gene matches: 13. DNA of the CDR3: TGTGCCAGCAGCTCCGGGGAACAGGGGGCATTTTTTGGGGCCAACGTCCTGACTTTC. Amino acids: CASSSGEQGAFFGANVLTF. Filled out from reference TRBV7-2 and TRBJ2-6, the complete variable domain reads GAGVSQSPSNKVTEKGKDVELRCDPISGHTALYWYRQSLGQGLEFLIYFQGNSAPDKSGLPSDRFSAERTGGSVSTLTIQRTQQEDSAVYLCASSSGEQGAFFGANVLTFGAGSRLTVL.

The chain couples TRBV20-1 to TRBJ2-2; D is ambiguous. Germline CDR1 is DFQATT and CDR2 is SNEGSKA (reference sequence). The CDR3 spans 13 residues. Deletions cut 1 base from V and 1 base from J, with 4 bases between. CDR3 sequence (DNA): TGCAGTGCTAGAGGATGGAACACCGGGGAGCTGTTTTTT. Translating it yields CSARGWNTGELFF.

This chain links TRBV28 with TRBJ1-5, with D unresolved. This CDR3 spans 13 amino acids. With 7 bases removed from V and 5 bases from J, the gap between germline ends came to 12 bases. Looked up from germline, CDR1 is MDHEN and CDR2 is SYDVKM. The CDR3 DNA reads TGTGCCAGCACTCCGGACGGTTATCAGCCCCAGCATTTT. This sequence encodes CASTPDGYQPQHF.

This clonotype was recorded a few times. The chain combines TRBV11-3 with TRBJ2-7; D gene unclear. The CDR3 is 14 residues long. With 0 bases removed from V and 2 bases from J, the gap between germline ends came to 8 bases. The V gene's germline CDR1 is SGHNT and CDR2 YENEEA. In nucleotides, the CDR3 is TGTGCCAGCAGCTTAGATGGGGATCCCTACGAGCAGTACTTC. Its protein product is CASSLDGDPYEQYF.

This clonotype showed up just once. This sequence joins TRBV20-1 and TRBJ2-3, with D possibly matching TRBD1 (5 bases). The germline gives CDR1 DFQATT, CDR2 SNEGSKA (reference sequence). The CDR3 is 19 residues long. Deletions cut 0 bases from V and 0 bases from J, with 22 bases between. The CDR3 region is CSARDQGTGRRWSTDTQYF. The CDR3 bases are TGCAGTGCTAGAGATCAGGGAACGGGTAGGAGATGGAGCACAGATACGCAGTATTTT.

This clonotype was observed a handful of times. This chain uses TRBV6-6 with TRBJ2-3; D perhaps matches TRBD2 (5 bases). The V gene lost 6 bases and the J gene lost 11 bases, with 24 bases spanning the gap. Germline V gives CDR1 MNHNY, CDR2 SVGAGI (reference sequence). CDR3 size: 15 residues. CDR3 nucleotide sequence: TGTGCCAGCAGCCCCCTAAAACCTAGCACAGATGAGCAGTATTTT. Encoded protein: CASSPLKPSTDEQYF.

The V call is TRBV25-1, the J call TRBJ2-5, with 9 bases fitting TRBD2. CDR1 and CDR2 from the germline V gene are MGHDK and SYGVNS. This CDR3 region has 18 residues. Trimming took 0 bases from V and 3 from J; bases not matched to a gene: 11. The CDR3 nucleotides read TGTGCCAGCAGTGAATACCCCAATGTAGCGGGGGACAAAGAGACCCAGTACTTC. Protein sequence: CASSEYPNVAGDKETQYF.

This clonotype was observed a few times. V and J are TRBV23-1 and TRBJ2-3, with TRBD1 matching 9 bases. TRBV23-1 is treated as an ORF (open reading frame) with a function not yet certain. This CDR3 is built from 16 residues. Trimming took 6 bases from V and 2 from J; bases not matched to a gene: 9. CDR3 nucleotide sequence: TGCGCCAGCAGACGCTACCGGGACAGGGACACAGATACGCAGTATTTT. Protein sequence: CASRRYRDRDTDTQYF.

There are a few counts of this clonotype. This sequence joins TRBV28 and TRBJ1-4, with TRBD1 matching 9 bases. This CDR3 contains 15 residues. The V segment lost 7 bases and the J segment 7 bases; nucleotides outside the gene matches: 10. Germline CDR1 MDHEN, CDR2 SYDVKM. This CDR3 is CASIPGRDRAEKLFF. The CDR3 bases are TGTGCCAGCATCCCAGGCCGGGACAGGGCTGAAAAACTGTTTTTT.

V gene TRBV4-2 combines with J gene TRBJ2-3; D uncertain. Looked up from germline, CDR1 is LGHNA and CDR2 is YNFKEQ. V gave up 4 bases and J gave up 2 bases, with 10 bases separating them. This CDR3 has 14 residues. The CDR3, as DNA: TGTGCCAGCAGCCCCGAGACAACCACAGATACGCAGTATTTT. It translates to CASSPETTTDTQYF.

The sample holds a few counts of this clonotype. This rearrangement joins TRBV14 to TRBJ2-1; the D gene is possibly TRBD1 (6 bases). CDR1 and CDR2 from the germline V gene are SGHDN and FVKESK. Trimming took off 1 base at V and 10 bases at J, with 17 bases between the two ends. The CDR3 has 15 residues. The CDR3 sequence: CASSQVQGLVGEQFF. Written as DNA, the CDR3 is TGTGCCAGCAGCCAAGTACAGGGTTTGGTGGGCGAGCAGTTCTTC. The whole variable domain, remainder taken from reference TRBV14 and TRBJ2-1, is EAGVTQFPSHSVIEKGQTVTLRCDPISGHDNLYWYRRVMGKEIKFLLHFVKESKQDESGMPNNRFLAERTGGTYSTLKVQPAELEDSGVYFCASSQVQGLVGEQFFGPGTRLTVL.

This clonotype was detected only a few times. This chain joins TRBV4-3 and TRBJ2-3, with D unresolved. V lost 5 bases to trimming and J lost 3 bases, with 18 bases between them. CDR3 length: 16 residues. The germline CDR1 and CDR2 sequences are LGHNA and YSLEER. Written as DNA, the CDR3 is TGCGCCAGCAGCTCCACCGGGCTAGAAGTAACAGATACGCAGTATTTT. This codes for CASSSTGLEVTDTQYF.

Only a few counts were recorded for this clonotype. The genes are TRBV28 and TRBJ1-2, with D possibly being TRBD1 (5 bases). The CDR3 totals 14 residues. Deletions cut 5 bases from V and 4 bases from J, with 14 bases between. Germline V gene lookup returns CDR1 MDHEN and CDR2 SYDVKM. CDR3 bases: TGTGCCAGCAGTCCCCCGAGACAGCTCTATGGCTACACCTTC. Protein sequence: CASSPPRQLYGYTF.

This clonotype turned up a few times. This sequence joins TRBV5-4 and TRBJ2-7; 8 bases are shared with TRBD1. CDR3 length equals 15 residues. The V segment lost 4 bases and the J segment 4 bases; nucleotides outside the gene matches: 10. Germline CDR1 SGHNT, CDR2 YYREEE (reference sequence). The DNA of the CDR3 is TGTGCCAGCAGCGCAAGTGACAGGGGCTGGTACGAGCAGTACTTC. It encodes CASSASDRGWYEQYF.

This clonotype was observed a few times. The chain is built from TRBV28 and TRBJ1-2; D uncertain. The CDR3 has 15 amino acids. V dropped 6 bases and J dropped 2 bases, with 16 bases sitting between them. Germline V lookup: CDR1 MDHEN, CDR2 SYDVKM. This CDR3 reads CASSLNELNNYGYTF. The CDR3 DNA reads TGTGCCAGCAGCCTCAACGAACTTAACAACTATGGCTACACCTTC.

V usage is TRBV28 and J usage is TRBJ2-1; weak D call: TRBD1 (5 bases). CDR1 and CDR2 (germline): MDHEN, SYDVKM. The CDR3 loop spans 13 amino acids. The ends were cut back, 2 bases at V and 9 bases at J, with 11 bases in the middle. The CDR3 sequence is CASSLRRVSEQFF. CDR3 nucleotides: TGTGCCAGCAGTTTACGCAGGGTTAGTGAGCAGTTCTTC.

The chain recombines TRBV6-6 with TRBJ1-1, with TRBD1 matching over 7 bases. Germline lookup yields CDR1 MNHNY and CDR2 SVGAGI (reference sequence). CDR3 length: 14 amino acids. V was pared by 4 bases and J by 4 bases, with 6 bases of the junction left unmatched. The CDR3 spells CASSLTGRVTEAFF. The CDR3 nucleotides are TGTGCCAGCAGTTTGACAGGGAGGGTCACTGAAGCTTTCTTT.

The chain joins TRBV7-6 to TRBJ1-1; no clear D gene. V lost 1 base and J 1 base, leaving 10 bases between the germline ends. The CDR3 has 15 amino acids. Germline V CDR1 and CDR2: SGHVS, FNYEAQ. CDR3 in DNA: TGTGCCAGCAGCTTAGAACGGCAGCCGAACACTGAAGCTTTCTTT. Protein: CASSLERQPNTEAFF. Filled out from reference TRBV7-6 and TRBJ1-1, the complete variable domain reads GAGVSQSPRYKVTKRGQDVALRCDPISGHVSLYWYRQALGQGPEFLTYFNYEAQQDKSGLPNDRFSAERPEGSISTLTIQRTEQRDSAMYRCASSLERQPNTEAFFGQGTRLTVV.

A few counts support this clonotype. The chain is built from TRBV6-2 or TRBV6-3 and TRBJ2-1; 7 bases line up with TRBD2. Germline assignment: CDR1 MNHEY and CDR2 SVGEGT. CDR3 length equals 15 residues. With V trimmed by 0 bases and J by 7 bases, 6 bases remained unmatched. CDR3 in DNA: TGTGCCAGCAGTTACTCGGCTAGCGGATTTAATGAGCAGTTCTTC. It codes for CASSYSASGFNEQFF.